This TCR beta chain originates from a study of shared clonotypes between healthy human individuals. The CDR3 is 16 residues long. The V gene's germline CDR1 is ENHRY and CDR2 SYGVKD. V was shortened by 0 bases and J by 5 bases, with 14 bases between the two germline ends. Notes on this clone: Its antigen is unknown.

Overall study results and limits: Limitation of the genetic and exposure-history diversity represented came from the few donors. Non-shared clonotypes showed lower generation probabilities than clonotypes common to all four donors.

CD45RO negativity and positive selection for CCR7 defined naive CD8 cells, a population that excluded terminally differentiated effector memory CD45RA+ cells. Each of the donors was a healthy adult who was HIV-negative and had not had a recent acute infection or vaccination. Once extracted for a subset, genomic DNA was divided evenly among several immunoSEQ plates. Profiled with immunoSEQ multiplex PCR; TCRdb holds only in-frame clones, not every one. The table lists nearly 600,000 clones, about 95% of them singletons, with 0.11% in the top ten. This receptor was identified in a young woman in good health. Input material: naive CD8+ T cells sorted from blood. The V gene is TRBV10-3, the J gene TRBJ1-5; a weak D match, TRBD1 (5 bases). CDR3 region: CAISESVIPGDQPQHF. CDR3 DNA sequence: TGTGCCATCAGTGAGTCGGTGATACCGGGGGATCAGCCCCAGCATTTT.